One T cell receptor (beta chain) is described in this entry. No antigen is known for it. One base away there is no much larger clone; base qualities are not given. The sample comes from a study of EBV T-cell therapy then PD-1 blockade in nasopharyngeal carcinoma (dated by TCRdb to the early 2020s). Genomic DNA was extracted from sorted cells using the Qiagen DNeasy Kit. Deep sequencing of the TCR beta chain was done on the immunoSEQ platform. As for the original processing: The immunoSEQ Analyzer software was used to analyze the repertoire data. Entries here come from immuneACCESS through TCRdb and include only in-frame sequences with V and J called. Some clones fail to appear in such tables; in the studies checked, an unresolved V gene covers under half of the shortfall, and the cause of the remainder is unknown. V, J and clone size were drawn from that table, and D and trimming were deduced from the DNA. The sample contains 20,000 to 25,000 clones, over 75% of them found a single time. The top ten hold approximately 24% of the sample.

Reading from cysteine to phenylalanine, the CDR3 counts 16 amino acids. The read is trimmed to its CDR3 DNA, 48 bases read in frame from base 1. At the junction V is shortened by 5 bases and J by 6 bases, with 20 bases in between. CDR1 MRHNA and CDR2 SNTAGT were looked up in the germline V gene. The treatment or condition label, read with the paper, signifies: AdE1-LMPpoly-expanded autologous EBV-specific T-cell therapy followed by anti-PD-1 nivolumab. This chain joins TRBV6-4 to TRBJ2-1; confidence is insufficient to name the D gene. Sequenced here: CD8+ T cells from blood, sampled at day -245 from a patient whose treatment included autologous EBV-specific T cells and nivolumab. This receptor was obtained from a man in his forties with nasopharyngeal carcinoma. CDR3 protein: CASSPLLGRSLNEQFF. The nucleotide sequence is given as TGTGCCAGCAGTCCCCTCTTAGGCAGATCCCTCAATGAGCAGTTCTTC.